These 16 T cell receptor beta chains originate from one sample sequenced in a study of blood T cell repertoires in COVID-19. The table came from immunoSEQ multiplex PCR; TCRdb's copy has only in-frame clones and leaves some out. Counted here are 180,000 or so clones, around 87% occurring once; the ten biggest clones make up just under 2.5%. Sequencing was carried out using peripheral blood. These receptors all come from a middle-aged man with active or convalescent COVID-19.

The V gene is TRBV12-3 or TRBV12-4, the J gene TRBJ1-1, with unresolved D. V gave up 3 bases and J gave up 6 bases, with 8 bases separating them. The CDR3 is 12 residues long. The CDR3 nucleotides read TGTGCCAGCAGTTTGGCGGGCGCTGAAGCTTTCTTT. Translated: CASSLAGAEAFF.

The chain is built from TRBV28 and TRBJ1-4; no clear D gene. V lost 1 base, J lost 7 bases, and 10 bases lay in between. The V gene's germline CDR1 is MDHEN and CDR2 SYDVKM. The CDR3 has 14 residues. The CDR3 region has the DNA TGTGCCAGCAGTTTATTGGGCAAAGGTGAAAAACTGTTTTTT. The encoded protein is CASSLLGKGEKLFF. Full variable domain (rest looked up from reference TRBV28 and TRBJ1-4): DVKVTQSSRYLVKRTGEKVFLECVQDMDHENMFWYRQDPGLGLRLIYFSYDVKMKEKGDIPEGYSVSREKKERFSLILESASTNQTSMYLCASSLLGKGEKLFFGSGTQLSVL.

The chain combines TRBV30 with TRBJ1-5, with 8 bases fitting TRBD1. Germline lookup yields CDR1 GTSNPN and CDR2 SVGIG (reference sequence). The junction had 7 bases not matched to a gene; V was cut back by 2 bases and J by 7 bases. The CDR3 is 14 residues long. CDR3 nucleotide sequence: TGTGCCTGGAGTTTGGACAGGGTCTTGCAGCCCCAGCATTTT. Translated, it gives CAWSLDRVLQPQHF.

This chain links TRBV5-4 with TRBJ2-3, with 7 nucleotides matching TRBD2. Germline-derived CDR1 and CDR2 are SGHNT and YYREEE (reference sequence). This CDR3 region has 15 residues. V was clipped by 0 bases and J by 2 bases; unmatched bases: 3. CDR3 in amino acids: CASSLGGGNTDTQYF. The CDR3 DNA follows: TGTGCCAGCAGCTTGGGCGGGGGAAACACAGATACGCAGTATTTT.

The rearrangement links TRBV2 to TRBJ1-6; D remains ambiguous. Trimming cost V 6 bases and J 7 bases, with 10 bases left between them. The CDR3 is made up of 13 amino acids. CDR1 and CDR2 from the germline V gene are SNHLY and FYNNEI. DNA of the CDR3: TGTGCCAGCAGGGAGTTTTTGAATTCACCCCTCCACTTT. Its translation: CASREFLNSPLHF.

CDR3 in DNA: TGCGCCAGCACCTCGGCAGGCATGAACACTGAAGCTTTCTTT. Translation: CASTSAGMNTEAFF. This rearrangement joins TRBV5-1 to TRBJ1-1; D remains ambiguous. From germline, CDR1 is SGHRS and CDR2 YFSETQ. The CDR3 is 14 residues long. The V end lost 6 bases, the J end lost 0 bases, and 12 bases lay between the germline ends.

CDR3 sequence: CAWRSTGALGGYTF. The CDR3 DNA reads TGTGCCTGGAGGTCAACAGGGGCCCTGGGTGGCTACACCTTC. The chain combines TRBV30 with TRBJ1-2; 7 bases match TRBD1. The CDR3 is 14 amino acids. Trimming took 3 bases from V and 7 from J; bases not matched to a gene: 11. The germline V gene encodes CDR1 GTSNPN and CDR2 SVGIG (reference sequence).

Notes on this clone: The sample holds other DNA sequences that translate to the same CDR3. The V call is TRBV2, the J call TRBJ1-2, with TRBD1 as a possible D gene (5 bases). Germline CDR1 reads SNHLY; CDR2 reads FYNNEI. V lost 6 bases to trimming and J lost 7 bases, with 15 bases between them. The CDR3 has 13 residues. CDR3 region: CASSPGQGSGYTF. DNA of the CDR3: TGTGCCAGCAGCCCCGGCCAGGGAAGTGGCTACACCTTC.

The V call is TRBV3-1 (or the pseudogene TRBV3-2), the J call TRBJ2-3, with no clear D. The CDR3 totals 15 residues. V was pared by 3 bases and J by 0 bases, with 10 bases between. Germline-derived CDR1 and CDR2 are LGHDT and YNNKEL (reference sequence). The CDR3 sequence is CASSHAATSTDTQYF. In DNA, the CDR3 is TGTGCCAGCAGCCATGCGGCAACTAGCACAGATACGCAGTATTTT.

The chain couples TRBV5-3 to TRBJ1-1; 9 bases align to TRBD1. TRBV5-3 is designated an ORF whose function remains uncertain. V lost 3 bases to trimming and J lost 7 bases; unmatched junction nucleotides: 13. CDR3 length equals 16 residues. The CDR3 protein is CARSSNRGRLLGEAFF. The DNA for the CDR3 is TGTGCCAGAAGCTCTAACAGGGGGCGCCTACTCGGTGAAGCTTTCTTT.

This sequence joins TRBV13 and TRBJ2-7, with 13 bases that match TRBD2. The J segment lost 2 bases and the V segment lost 5 bases, leaving 9 bases of the junction unmatched. Germline V CDR1 and CDR2: PRHDT, FYEKMQ (reference sequence). The CDR3 contains 17 residues. The DNA of the CDR3 is TGTGCCAGCAGCATTGCTACCGGGACTAGCGGGGCCTACGAGCAGTACTTC. Its protein product is CASSIATGTSGAYEQYF.

The V gene is TRBV5-4, the J gene TRBJ1-2; D is uncertain. This CDR3 contains 12 residues. In germline, CDR1 is SGHNT, CDR2 YYREEE (reference sequence). Deletions cut 4 bases from V and 5 bases from J, with 9 bases between. This CDR3 reads CASSQGGYGYTF. CDR3 DNA: TGTGCCAGCAGCCAAGGAGGTTATGGCTACACCTTC. The entire variable domain, with the rest obtained from reference TRBV5-4 and TRBJ1-2, is as follows: ETGVTQSPTHLIKTRGQQVTLRCSSQSGHNTVSWYQQALGQGPQFIFQYYREEENGRGNFPPRFSGLQFPNYSSELNVNALELDDSALYLCASSQGGYGYTFGSGTRLTVV.

The chain links TRBV28 to TRBJ2-7, with D maybe TRBD2 (6 bases). Trimming removed 8 bases at V and 2 bases at J, with 10 bases between. Germline-derived CDR1 and CDR2 are MDHEN and SYDVKM. The CDR3 has 12 residues. The CDR3 loop reads CASGRGAYEQYF. CDR3 nucleotides: TGTGCCAGCGGGCGGGGAGCCTACGAGCAGTACTTC.

The CDR3 DNA sequence: TGTGCCAGCAGCTCCCGCGGGGGGTACAATGAGCAGTTCTTC. This codes for CASSSRGGYNEQFF. The J gene is TRBJ2-1, the V gene TRBV7-2; TRBD2 agrees at 8 bases. V trimming: 4 bases; J trimming: 4 bases; junction bases outside the gene matches: 3. The CDR3 runs to 14 residues. CDR1 is SGHTA and CDR2 is FQGNSA in the germline V gene.

The chain couples TRBV3-1 (or the pseudogene TRBV3-2) to TRBJ2-5; D gene ambiguous. The CDR3 has 14 residues. From germline, CDR1 is LGHDT and CDR2 YNNKEL (reference sequence). Between the trimmed V and J ends, which lost 1 base and 4 bases, there was a span of 10 bases. CDR3 bases: TGTGCCAGCAGCCAAGTTTTAGATGGAGAGACCCAGTACTTC. It specifies CASSQVLDGETQYF.

This sequence joins TRBV7-2 and TRBJ2-1; TRBD2 might be the D (7 bases). This CDR3 region has 16 residues. Germline CDR1 reads SGHTA; CDR2 reads FQGNSA. Trimming removed 4 bases at V and 0 bases at J, with 13 bases between. This CDR3 reads CASSSWGGLSYNEQFF. In nucleotides, the CDR3 is TGTGCCAGCAGCTCATGGGGGGGGCTCTCCTACAATGAGCAGTTCTTC.